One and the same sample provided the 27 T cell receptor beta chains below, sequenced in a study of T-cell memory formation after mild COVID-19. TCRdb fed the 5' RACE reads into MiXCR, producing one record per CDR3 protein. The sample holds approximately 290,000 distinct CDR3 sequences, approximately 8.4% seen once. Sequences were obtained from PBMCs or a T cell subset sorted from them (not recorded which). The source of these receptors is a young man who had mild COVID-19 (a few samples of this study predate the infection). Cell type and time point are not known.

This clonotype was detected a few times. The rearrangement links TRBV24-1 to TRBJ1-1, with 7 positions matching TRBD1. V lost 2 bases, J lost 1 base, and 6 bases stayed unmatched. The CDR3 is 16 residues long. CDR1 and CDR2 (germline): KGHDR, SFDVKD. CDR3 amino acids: CATSDSPTGPNTEAFF. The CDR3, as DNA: TGTGCCACCAGTGATTCGCCGACAGGGCCGAACACTGAAGCTTTCTTT.

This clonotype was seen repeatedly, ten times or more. The CDR3 protein is CASSLVPGASEQYF. The CDR3 DNA is TGCGCCAGCAGCTTGGTTCCCGGGGCTAGCGAGCAGTACTTC. V and J are TRBV5-1 and TRBJ2-7, with D perhaps given as TRBD1 or TRBD2 (5 bases each). Germline CDR1 is SGHRS and CDR2 is YFSETQ. V was clipped by 0 bases and J by 6 bases, with 13 bases between them. The length of the CDR3 is 14 residues.

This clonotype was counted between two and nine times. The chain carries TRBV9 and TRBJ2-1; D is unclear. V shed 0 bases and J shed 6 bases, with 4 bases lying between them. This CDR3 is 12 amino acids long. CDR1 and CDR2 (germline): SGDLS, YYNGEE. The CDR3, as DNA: TGTGCCAGCAGCGTAGAAATCAATGAGCAGTTCTTC. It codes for CASSVEINEQFF.

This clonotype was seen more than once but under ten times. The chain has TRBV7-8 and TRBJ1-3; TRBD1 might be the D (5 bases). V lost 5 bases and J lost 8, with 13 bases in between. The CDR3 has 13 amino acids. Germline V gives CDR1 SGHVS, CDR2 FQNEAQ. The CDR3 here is CASSRSGGDTIYF. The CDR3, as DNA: TGTGCCAGCAGCCGGTCCGGGGGGGACACCATATATTTT. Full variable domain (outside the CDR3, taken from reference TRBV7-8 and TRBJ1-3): GAGVSQSPRYKVAKRGQDVALRCDPISGHVSLFWYQQALGQGPEFLTYFQNEAQLDKSGLPSDRFFAERPEGSVSTLKIQRTQQEDSAVYLCASSRSGGDTIYFGEGSWLTVV.

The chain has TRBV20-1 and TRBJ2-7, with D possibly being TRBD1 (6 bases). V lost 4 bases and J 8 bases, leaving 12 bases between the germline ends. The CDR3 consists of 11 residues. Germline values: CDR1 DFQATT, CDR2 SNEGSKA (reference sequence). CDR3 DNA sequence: TGCAGTGCTACTTCAGGGGTCCAGCAGTACTTC. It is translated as CSATSGVQQYF.

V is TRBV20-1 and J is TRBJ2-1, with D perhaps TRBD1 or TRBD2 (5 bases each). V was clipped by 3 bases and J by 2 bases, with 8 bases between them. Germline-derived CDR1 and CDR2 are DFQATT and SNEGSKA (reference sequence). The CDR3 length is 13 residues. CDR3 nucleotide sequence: TGCAGTGCTAGGGAGGACACCTACAATGAGCAGTTCTTC. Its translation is CSAREDTYNEQFF.

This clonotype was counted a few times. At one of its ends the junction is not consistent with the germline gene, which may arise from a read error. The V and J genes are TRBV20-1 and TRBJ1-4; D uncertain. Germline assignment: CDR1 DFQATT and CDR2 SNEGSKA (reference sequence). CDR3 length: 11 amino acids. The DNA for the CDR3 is TGCAGTGCCAGAGCGGGAGAAAAACTGTTTTTT. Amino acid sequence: CSARAGEKLFF.

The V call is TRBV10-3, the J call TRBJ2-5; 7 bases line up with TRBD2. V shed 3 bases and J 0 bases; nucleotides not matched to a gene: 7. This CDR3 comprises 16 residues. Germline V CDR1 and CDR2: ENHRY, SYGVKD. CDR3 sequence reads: CAISERMGGYQETQYF. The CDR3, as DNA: TGTGCCATCAGTGAACGGATGGGGGGGTACCAAGAGACCCAGTACTTC.

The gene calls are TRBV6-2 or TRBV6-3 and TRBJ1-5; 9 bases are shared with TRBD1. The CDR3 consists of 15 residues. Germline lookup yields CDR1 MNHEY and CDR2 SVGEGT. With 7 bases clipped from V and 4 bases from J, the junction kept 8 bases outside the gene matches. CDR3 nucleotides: TGTGCCAGCACCACTTCCGGGACAGGGAATCAGCCCCAGCATTTT. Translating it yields CASTTSGTGNQPQHF.

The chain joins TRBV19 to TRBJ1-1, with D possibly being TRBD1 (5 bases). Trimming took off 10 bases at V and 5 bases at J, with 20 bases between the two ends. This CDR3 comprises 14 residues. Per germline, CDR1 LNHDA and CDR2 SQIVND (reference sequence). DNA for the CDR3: TGTGCCACCGCCCCGTTATCAGGGTGGACTGAAGCTTTCTTT. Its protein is CATAPLSGWTEAFF.

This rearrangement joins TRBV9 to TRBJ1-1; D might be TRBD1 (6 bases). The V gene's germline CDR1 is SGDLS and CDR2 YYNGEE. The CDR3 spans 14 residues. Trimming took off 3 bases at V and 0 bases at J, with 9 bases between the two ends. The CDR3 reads CASSGHRVNTEAFF. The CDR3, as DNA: TGTGCCAGCAGCGGACACAGGGTGAACACTGAAGCTTTCTTT.

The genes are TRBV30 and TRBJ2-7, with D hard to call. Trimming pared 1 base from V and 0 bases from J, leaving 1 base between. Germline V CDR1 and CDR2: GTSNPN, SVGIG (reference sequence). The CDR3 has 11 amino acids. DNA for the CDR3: TGTGCCTGGAGTGCCTCCTACGAGCAGTACTTC. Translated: CAWSASYEQYF.

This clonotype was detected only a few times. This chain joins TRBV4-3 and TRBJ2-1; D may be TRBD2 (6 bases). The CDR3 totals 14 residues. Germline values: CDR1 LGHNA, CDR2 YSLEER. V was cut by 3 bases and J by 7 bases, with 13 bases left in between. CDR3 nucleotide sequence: TGCGCCAGCAGCCATTCCTACAGCGGGAATGAGCAGTTCTTC. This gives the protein CASSHSYSGNEQFF.

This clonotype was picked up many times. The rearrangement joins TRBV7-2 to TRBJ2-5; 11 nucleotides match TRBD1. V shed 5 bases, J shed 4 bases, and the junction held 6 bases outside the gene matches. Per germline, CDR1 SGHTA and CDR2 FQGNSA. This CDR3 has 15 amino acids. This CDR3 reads CASSLFGTGGETQYF. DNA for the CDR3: TGTGCCAGCAGCCTTTTTGGGACAGGGGGAGAGACCCAGTACTTC.

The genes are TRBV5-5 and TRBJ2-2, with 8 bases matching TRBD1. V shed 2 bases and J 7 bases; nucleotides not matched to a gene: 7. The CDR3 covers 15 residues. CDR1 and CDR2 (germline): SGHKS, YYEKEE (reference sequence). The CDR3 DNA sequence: TGTGCCAGCAGCTTTGACAGGGGTGGGTTCGGGGAGCTGTTTTTT. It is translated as CASSFDRGGFGELFF.

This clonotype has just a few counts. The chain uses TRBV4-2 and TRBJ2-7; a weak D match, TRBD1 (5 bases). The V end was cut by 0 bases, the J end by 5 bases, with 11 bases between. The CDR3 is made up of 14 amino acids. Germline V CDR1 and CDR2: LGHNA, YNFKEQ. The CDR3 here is CASSQDFQGNEQYF. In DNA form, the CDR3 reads TGTGCCAGCAGCCAAGATTTCCAGGGCAACGAGCAGTACTTC.

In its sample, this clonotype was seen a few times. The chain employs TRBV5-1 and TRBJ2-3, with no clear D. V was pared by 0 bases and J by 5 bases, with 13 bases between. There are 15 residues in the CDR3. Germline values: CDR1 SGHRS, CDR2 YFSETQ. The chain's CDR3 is CASSLAGFTVDTQYF. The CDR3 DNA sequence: TGCGCCAGCAGCTTGGCCGGTTTTACCGTAGATACGCAGTATTTT.

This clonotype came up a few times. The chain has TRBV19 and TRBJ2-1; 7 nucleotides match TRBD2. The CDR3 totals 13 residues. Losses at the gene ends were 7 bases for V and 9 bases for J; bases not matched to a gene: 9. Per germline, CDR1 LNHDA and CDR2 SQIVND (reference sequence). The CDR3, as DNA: TGTGCCAGTACCCCCGGGGAGGGCGGTGAGCAGTTCTTC. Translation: CASTPGEGGEQFF.

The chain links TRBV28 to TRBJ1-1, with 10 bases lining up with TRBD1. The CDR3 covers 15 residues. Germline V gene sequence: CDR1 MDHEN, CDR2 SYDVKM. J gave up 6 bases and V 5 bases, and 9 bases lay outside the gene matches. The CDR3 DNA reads TGTGCCAGCAGTACCACCGGGACAGGGGTCCCTGAAGCTTTCTTT. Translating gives CASSTTGTGVPEAFF.

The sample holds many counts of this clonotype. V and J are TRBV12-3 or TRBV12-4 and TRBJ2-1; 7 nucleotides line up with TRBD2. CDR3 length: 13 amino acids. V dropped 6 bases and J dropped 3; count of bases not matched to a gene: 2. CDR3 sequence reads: CASRRTSYNEQFF. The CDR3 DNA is TGTGCCAGCAGACGGACTAGCTACAATGAGCAGTTCTTC.

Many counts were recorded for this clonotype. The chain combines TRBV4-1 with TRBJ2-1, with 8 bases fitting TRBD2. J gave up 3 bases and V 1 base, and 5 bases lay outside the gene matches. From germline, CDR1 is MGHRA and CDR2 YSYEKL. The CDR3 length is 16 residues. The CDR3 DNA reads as TGCGCCAGCAGCCAAGGGGCGGGACTAGGCTACAATGAGCAGTTCTTC. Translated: CASSQGAGLGYNEQFF.

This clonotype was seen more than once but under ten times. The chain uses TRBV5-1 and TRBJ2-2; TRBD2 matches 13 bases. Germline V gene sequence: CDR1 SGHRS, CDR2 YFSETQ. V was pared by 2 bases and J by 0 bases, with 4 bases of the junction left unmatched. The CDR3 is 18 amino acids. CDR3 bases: TGCGCCAGCAGCTTTTTACTAGCGGGGGGGCCGAACACCGGGGAGCTGTTTTTT. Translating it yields CASSFLLAGGPNTGELFF.

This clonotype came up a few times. The CDR3 protein is CASSTGSEQFF. CDR3 coding DNA: TGTGCCAGCAGCACAGGGAGTGAGCAGTTCTTC. V and J are TRBV6-2 or TRBV6-3 and TRBJ2-1, with D maybe TRBD1 (6 bases). Trimming cost V 6 bases and J 9 bases, with 9 bases left between them. CDR3 length equals 11 residues. Germline CDR1 MNHEY, CDR2 SVGEGT.

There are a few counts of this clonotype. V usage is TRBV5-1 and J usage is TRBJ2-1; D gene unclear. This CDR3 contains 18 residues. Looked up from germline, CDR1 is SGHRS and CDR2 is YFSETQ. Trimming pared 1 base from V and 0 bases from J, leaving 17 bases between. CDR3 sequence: CASSLTPGRRSSYNEQFF. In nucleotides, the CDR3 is TGCGCCAGCAGCTTGACCCCTGGACGCAGGAGCTCCTACAATGAGCAGTTCTTC.

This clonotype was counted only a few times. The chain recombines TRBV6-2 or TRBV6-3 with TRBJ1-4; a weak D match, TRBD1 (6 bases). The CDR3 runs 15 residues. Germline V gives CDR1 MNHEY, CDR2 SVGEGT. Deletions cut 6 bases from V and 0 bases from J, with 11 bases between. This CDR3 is CASRGAGATNEKLFF. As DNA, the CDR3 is TGTGCCAGCAGGGGGGCAGGAGCAACTAATGAAAAACTGTTTTTT.

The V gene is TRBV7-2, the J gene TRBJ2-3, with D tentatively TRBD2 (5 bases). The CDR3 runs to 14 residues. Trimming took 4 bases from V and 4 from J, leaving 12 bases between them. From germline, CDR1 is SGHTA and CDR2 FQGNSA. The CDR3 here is CASSSGLLPDTQYF. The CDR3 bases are TGTGCCAGCAGCTCCGGACTGCTGCCAGATACGCAGTATTTT. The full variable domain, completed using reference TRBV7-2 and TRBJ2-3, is GAGVSQSPSNKVTEKGKDVELRCDPISGHTALYWYRQSLGQGLEFLIYFQGNSAPDKSGLPSDRFSAERTGGSVSTLTIQRTQQEDSAVYLCASSSGLLPDTQYFGPGTRLTVL.

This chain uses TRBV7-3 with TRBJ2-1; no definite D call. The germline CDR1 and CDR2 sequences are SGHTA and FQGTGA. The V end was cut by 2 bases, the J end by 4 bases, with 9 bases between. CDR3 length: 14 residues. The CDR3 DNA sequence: TGTGCCAGCAGCTTAGTCGTGGGGTACAATGAGCAGTTCTTC. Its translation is CASSLVVGYNEQFF.